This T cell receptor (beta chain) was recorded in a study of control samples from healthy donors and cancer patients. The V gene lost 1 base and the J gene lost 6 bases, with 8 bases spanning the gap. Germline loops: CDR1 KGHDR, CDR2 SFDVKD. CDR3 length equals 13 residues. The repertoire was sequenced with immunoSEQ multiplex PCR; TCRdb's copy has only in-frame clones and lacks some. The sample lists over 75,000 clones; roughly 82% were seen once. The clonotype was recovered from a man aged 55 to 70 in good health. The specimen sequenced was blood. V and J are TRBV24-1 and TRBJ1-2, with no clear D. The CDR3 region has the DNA TGTGCCACCAGTGATTTTTCCAACGATGGCTACACCTTC. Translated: CATSDFSNDGYTF.